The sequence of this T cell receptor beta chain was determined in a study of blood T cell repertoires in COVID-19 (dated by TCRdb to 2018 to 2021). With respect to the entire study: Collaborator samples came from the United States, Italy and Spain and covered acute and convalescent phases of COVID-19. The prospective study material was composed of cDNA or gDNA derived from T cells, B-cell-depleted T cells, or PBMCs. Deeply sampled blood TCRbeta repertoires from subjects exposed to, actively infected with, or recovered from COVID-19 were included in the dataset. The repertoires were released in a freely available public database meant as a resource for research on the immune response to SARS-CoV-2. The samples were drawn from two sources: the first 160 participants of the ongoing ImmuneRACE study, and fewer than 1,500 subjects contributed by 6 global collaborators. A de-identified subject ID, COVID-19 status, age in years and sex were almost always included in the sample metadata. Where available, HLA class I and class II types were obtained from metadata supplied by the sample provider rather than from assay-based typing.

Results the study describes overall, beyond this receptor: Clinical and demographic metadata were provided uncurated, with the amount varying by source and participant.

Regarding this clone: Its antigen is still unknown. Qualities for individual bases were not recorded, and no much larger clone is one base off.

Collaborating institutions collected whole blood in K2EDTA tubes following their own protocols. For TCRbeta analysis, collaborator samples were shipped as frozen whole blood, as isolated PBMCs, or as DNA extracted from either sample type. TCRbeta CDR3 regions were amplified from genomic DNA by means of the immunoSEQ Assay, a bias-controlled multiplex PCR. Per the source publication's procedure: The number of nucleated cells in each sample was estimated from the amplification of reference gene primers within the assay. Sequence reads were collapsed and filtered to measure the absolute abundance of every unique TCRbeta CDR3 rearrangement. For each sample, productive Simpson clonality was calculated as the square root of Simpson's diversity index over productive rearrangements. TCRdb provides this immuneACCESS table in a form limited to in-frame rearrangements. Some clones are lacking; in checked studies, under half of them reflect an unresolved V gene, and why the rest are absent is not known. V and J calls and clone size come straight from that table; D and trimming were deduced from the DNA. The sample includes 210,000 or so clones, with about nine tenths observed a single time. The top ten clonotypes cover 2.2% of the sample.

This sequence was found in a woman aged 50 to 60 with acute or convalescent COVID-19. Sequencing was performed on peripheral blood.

The CDR3 corresponds to CASRATQTSNQPQHF. The base sequence is TGTGCCAGCAGGGCGACACAGACTAGCAATCAGCCCCAGCATTTT. The chain is encoded by TRBV6-5 joined to TRBJ1-5, with an unclear D gene assignment. Between the V and J ends, shortened by 6 bases and 0 bases respectively, the junction contains 12 bases. The CDR3 sequence holds 15 residues, the cysteine and phenylalanine included. The CDR3 DNA has 45 bases and is translated from base 1. Taken from the germline V gene, the CDR1 and CDR2 loops are MNHEY and SVGAGI.